This T cell receptor (beta chain) comes out of a study of control samples from healthy donors and cancer patients. This clone was observed once. The CDR3 contains 14 residues. CDR1 and CDR2 from the germline V gene are KGHDR and SFDVKD. V shed 4 bases and J 3 bases; nucleotides not matched to a gene: 4. Profiling relied on immunoSEQ multiplex PCR, and the TCRdb table lists in-frame clones only, not all of them. The data contain about 35,000 clones, 90% to 95% of them seen just once; the ten biggest clones take up about 1.5%. The rearrangement uses TRBV24-1 and TRBJ2-5; 7 nucleotides line up with TRBD1. The sequenced sample consisted of PBMCs. The origin of this receptor is a man aged 35 to 55 with colorectal cancer. This chain's CDR3 is CATSDKTGEETQYF. The CDR3 coding sequence is TGTGCCACCAGTGACAAAACAGGGGAAGAGACCCAGTACTTC.